This T cell receptor (beta chain) was observed in a study of T cell changes during pregnancy in multiple sclerosis. With V trimmed by 1 base and J by 6 bases, 6 bases remained unmatched. The CDR3 length is 14 residues. Germline assignment: CDR1 SGHRS and CDR2 YFSETQ. Produced via immunoSEQ multiplex PCR; TCRdb's table is partial and in-frame only. The top ten hold over 0.7% of the sample, which has 65,000 to 85,000 clones, roughly 90% seen once. Sequencing used peripheral blood, obtained in the first trimester of pregnancy. V is TRBV5-1 and J is TRBJ1-2; 7 bases are shared with TRBD1. This receptor was taken from a female donor in good health, enrolled as a control in a pregnancy study. CDR3 sequence (DNA): TGCGCCAGCAGCTTGAAGGACAGGAGTGATGGCTACACCTTC. Its translation is CASSLKDRSDGYTF.